The T cell receptor beta chain described here comes from a study of blood T cells in healthy people across ages. Primed by a sample-barcoded 5' primer and a J-beta primer mix, a second PCR proceeded for 7 to 11 cycles. A template-switch adaptor that had 12 random nucleotides put a tag on each cDNA molecule. TCRdb redid the calling of the 5' RACE reads with MiXCR, one entry per CDR3 protein. Altogether about 810,000 distinct CDR3 sequences are present, under 40% being singletons, with the ten largest covering over 10%. Notes on the study in general: Roughly linearly, TCR beta diversity per million T cells fell as age increased. More naive CD4+ cells and higher diversity marked long-lived donors relative to aged donors.

The ends were cut back, 0 bases at V and 2 bases at J, with 7 bases in the middle. CDR3 size: 14 residues. Germline-derived CDR1 and CDR2 are LGHDT and YNNKEL (reference sequence). This clonotype was picked up a small number of times. Its antigen remains unknown. Samples each had at least 6 micrograms of total RNA extracted. Specimen: blood. The TCR sequence derives from a young man in good health. The J gene is TRBJ1-2, the V gene TRBV3-1, with no clear D. The DNA for the CDR3 is TGTGCCAGCAGCCAAGAAGACTCGAACTATGGCTACACCTTC. It codes for CASSQEDSNYGYTF.